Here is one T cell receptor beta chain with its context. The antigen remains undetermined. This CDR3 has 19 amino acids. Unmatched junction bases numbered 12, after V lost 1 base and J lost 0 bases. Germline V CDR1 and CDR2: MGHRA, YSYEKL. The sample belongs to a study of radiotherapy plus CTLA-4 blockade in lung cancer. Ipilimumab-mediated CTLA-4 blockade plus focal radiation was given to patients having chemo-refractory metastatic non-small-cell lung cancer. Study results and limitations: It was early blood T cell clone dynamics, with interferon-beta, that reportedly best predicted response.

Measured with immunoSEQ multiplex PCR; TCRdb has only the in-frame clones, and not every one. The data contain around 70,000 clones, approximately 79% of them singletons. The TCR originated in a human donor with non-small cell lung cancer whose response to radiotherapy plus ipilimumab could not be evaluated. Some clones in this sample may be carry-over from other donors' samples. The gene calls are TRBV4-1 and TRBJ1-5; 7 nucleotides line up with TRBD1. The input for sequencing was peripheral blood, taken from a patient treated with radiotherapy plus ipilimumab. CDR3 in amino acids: CASSQGSYKQGISNQPQHF. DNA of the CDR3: TGCGCCAGCAGCCAAGGTAGCTATAAACAGGGGATTAGCAATCAGCCCCAGCATTTT.